This T cell receptor beta chain was retrieved from a study of beta chain features in type 1 diabetes. This CDR3 is 14 amino acids long. CDR1 is MDHEN and CDR2 is SYDVKM in the germline V gene. Unmatched junction bases numbered 12, after V lost 9 bases and J lost 6 bases. This clone was detected only a few times. The sequenced template was cDNA made from the entire isolated RNA. The assay was immunoSEQ multiplex PCR, and TCRdb's table has in-frame clones only and misses some. In the table there are around 160,000 clones, under 60% of which are singletons. The rearrangement links TRBV28 to TRBJ2-3; 7 bases match TRBD1. The sample was Tregs from blood. The sequence derives from a man aged 18-30 years in good health. The CDR3 loop reads CASGVTGPFDTQYF. Written as DNA, the CDR3 is TGTGCCAGTGGGGTGACAGGGCCATTTGATACGCAGTATTTT.